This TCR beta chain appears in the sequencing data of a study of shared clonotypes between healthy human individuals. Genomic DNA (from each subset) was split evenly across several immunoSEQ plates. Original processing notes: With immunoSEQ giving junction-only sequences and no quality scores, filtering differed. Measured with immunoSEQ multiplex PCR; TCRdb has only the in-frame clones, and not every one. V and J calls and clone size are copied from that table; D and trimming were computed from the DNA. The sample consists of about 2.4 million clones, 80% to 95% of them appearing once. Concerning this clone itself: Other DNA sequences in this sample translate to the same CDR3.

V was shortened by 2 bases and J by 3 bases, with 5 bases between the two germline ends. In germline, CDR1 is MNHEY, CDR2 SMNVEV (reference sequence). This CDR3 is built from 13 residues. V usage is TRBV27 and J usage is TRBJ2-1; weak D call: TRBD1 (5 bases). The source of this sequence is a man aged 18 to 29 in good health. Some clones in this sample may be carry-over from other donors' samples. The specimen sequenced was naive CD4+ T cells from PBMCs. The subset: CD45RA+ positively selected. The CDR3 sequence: CASSLRGYNEQFF. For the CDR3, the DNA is TGTGCCAGCAGTTTAAGGGGCTACAATGAGCAGTTCTTC.